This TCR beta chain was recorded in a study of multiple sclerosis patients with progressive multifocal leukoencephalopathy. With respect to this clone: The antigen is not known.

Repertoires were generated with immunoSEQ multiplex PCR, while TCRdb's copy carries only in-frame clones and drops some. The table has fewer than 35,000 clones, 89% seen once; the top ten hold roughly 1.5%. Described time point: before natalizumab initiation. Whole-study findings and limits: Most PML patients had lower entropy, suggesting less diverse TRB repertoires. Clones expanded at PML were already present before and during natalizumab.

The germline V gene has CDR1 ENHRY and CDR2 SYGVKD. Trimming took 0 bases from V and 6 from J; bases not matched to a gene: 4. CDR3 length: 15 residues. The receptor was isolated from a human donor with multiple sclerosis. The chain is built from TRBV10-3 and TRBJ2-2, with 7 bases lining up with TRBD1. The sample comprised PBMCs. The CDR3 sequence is CAISESGGRAGELFF. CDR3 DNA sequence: TGTGCCATCAGTGAGTCAGGGGGCAGGGCCGGGGAGCTGTTTTTT.